This TCR beta chain was obtained from a study of glioma-infiltrating T cells. Overall study findings and caveats: Tissue and blood shared very few CDR3 sequences.

Points on this clonotype: Its target is unknown. Germline and junction disagree at one end, which may indicate a read error.

The iRepertoire nested amplicon-rescue multiplex PCR amplified TCR alpha and beta CDR3s from RNA. TCRdb re-called the multiplex PCR reads with MiXCR, one entry per CDR3 protein. In the table there are more than 350,000 distinct CDR3 sequences, roughly two fifths of which are singletons. The sequenced material came from glioma tissue, nonneoplastic brain tissue, or PBMCs (not recorded which). The TCR was taken from a human donor with low-grade glioma or glioblastoma, undergoing nonglioma brain surgery, or in good health (not recorded which).

The CDR3 is CASTPPSAYDQYF. The CDR3 nucleotides are TGTGCCAGCACCCCCCCGTCTGCCTACGACCAGTACTTC. The chain has TRBV28 and TRBJ2-7; D not resolved. Germline loops: CDR1 MDHEN, CDR2 SYDVKM. This CDR3 is 13 amino acids long.